This passage covers 10 T cell receptor beta chains from one sample sequenced in a study of T cells in Graves' hyperthyroidism and ophthalmopathy. RNA transcripts provided the source from which TCR beta CDR3 regions were amplified. A first-round RT-PCR of the TCR CDR3 used the HTBI primer set. Each CDR3 protein is one row after TCRdb ran MiXCR on the multiplex PCR reads. Of under 200,000 distinct CDR3 sequences listed, around 8.9% are singletons. The specimen sequenced was blood. The source of these receptors is a woman in her late teens or twenties with Graves' hyperthyroidism that later progressed to Graves' ophthalmopathy.

The chain recombines TRBV6-5 with TRBJ2-2; 11 positions agree with TRBD2. The V and J ends lost 4 bases and 4 bases, in that order; junction bases with no gene match: 5. Germline assignment: CDR1 MNHEY and CDR2 SVGAGI. The CDR3 is 16 amino acids. The CDR3 nucleotides are TGTGCCAGCAGTTCACATAGCGGGGGGGGCACCGGGGAGCTGTTTTTT. As protein: CASSSHSGGGTGELFF.

This clonotype was observed many times. The chain combines TRBV6-1 with TRBJ2-6; D is possibly TRBD1 (6 bases). Germline V lookup: CDR1 MNHNS, CDR2 SASEGT. This CDR3 is 15 amino acids long. Trimming took 7 bases from V and 2 from J, leaving 12 bases between them. The CDR3 reads CASTFAGAGANVLTF. The CDR3 nucleotides read TGTGCCAGCACCTTCGCAGGGGCTGGGGCCAACGTCCTGACTTTC.

This clonotype was recorded many times. V usage is TRBV7-3 and J usage is TRBJ2-6; D is uncertain. This CDR3 is 18 amino acids long. V dropped 0 bases and J dropped 1 base, with 13 bases sitting between them. CDR1 is SGHTA, CDR2 FQGTGA, per germline. The CDR3 loop is CASSLTSVPASGANVLTF. CDR3 nucleotides: TGTGCCAGCAGCTTAACGTCCGTCCCTGCTTCTGGGGCCAACGTCCTGACTTTC.

This chain uses TRBV27 with TRBJ1-1; D might be TRBD1 (6 bases). Germline V CDR1 and CDR2: MNHEY, SMNVEV (reference sequence). V lost 5 bases and J lost 11, with 12 bases in between. There are 11 residues in the CDR3. The CDR3 reads CASSNRVEAFF. In DNA, the CDR3 is TGTGCCAGCAGTAACAGGGTTGAGGCTTTCTTT.

This clonotype was found many times. The rearrangement links TRBV7-3 to TRBJ2-2; D not certain. The CDR3 extends over 13 amino acids. The V end was cut by 5 bases, the J end by 2 bases, with 6 bases between. Germline lookup yields CDR1 SGHTA and CDR2 FQGTGA. CDR3 region: CASSRDNTGELFF. In DNA, the CDR3 is TGTGCCAGCAGCCGAGACAACACCGGGGAGCTGTTTTTT.

This chain joins TRBV4-1 and TRBJ2-2; 12 bases agree with TRBD1. This CDR3 is 16 amino acids long. The V gene end was trimmed by 8 bases and the J gene end by 6 bases; junction bases not matched to a gene: 10. The germline V gene has CDR1 MGHRA and CDR2 YSYEKL. In DNA, the CDR3 is TGCGCCAGCCGTAGTCCGGGACAGGGGGCGTCCGGGGAGCTGTTTTTT. This gives the protein CASRSPGQGASGELFF.

This clonotype was observed a handful of times. Given a much more abundant clone one base away, this may be a read error. This sequence joins TRBV7-3 and TRBJ2-3; D may be TRBD1 (6 bases). The CDR3 has 15 amino acids. Germline V gives CDR1 SGHTA, CDR2 FQGTGA. The CDR3 sequence is CAGSAGAGDTDTQYF. As DNA, the CDR3 is TGTGCCGGCAGCGCAGGGGCAGGGGACACAGATACGCAGTATTTT.

This clonotype has a count of ten or more. CDR3 protein: CASSERYGYTF. Written as DNA, the CDR3 is TGTGCCAGCAGTGAACGGTATGGCTACACCTTC. The rearrangement links TRBV2 to TRBJ1-2; D call uncertain. CDR1 and CDR2 from the germline V gene are SNHLY and FYNNEI. Between the trimmed V and J ends, which lost 2 bases and 5 bases, there was a span of 3 bases. The CDR3 is made up of 11 amino acids.

This clonotype occurred many times. V is TRBV29-1 and J is TRBJ1-2; TRBD1 might be the D (5 bases). Germline CDR1 and CDR2: SQVTM and ANQGSEA. The germline V and J ends were trimmed by 6 bases and 0 bases, with 14 bases remaining between them. The CDR3 spans 14 residues. The CDR3 loop is CSVTPGTANYGYTF. For the CDR3, the DNA is TGCAGCGTGACTCCCGGGACGGCTAACTATGGCTACACCTTC.

The table lists this clonotype with many counts. The CDR3 nucleotides are TGTGCCAGCAGTTACTCAGTGGGAGGGCTCCCCTACGAGCAGTACTTC. Translation gives CASSYSVGGLPYEQYF. V usage is TRBV6-6 and J usage is TRBJ2-7; the match to TRBD2 covers 7 bases. Germline values: CDR1 MNHNY, CDR2 SVGAGI (reference sequence). There are 16 residues in the CDR3. V gave up 0 bases and J gave up 2 bases; unmatched junction bases: 7.